Below are 24 T cell receptor beta chains sequenced from a single sample in a study of blood T cells in healthy people across ages. Primed by a sample-barcoded 5' primer and a J-beta primer mix, a second PCR proceeded for about 7 to 11 cycles. MiXCR was run by TCRdb on the 5' RACE reads, yielding one entry per CDR3 protein. The data contain around 1,100,000 distinct CDR3 sequences, more than 30% of them singletons. Specimen: blood. The receptors were sampled from a man aged 18 to 29 in good health.

This clonotype was counted only a few times. The chain combines TRBV5-1 with TRBJ2-3; D is perhaps TRBD1 (5 bases). Trimming took 4 bases from V and 6 from J, leaving 15 bases between them. The CDR3 sequence is 14 residues long. Germline assignment: CDR1 SGHRS and CDR2 YFSETQ. The CDR3 reads CASSPQGGFDTQYF. In DNA form, the CDR3 reads TGCGCCAGCAGCCCCCAGGGCGGTTTTGATACGCAGTATTTT.

The rearrangement links TRBV20-1 to TRBJ2-2; TRBD1 or TRBD2 may be the D gene (5 bases each). The CDR3 loop spans 13 amino acids. V was clipped by 0 bases and J by 4 bases, with 6 bases between them. Germline CDR1 reads DFQATT; CDR2 reads SNEGSKA (reference sequence). The CDR3 region has the DNA TGCAGTGCTAGAGACGGGACCACCGGGGAGCTGTTTTTT. Translated, it gives CSARDGTTGELFF.

This clonotype was observed once. This sequence joins TRBV5-1 and TRBJ1-4, with 10 nucleotides matching TRBD1. V shed 4 bases and J 6 bases; nucleotides not matched to a gene: 6. The CDR3 totals 15 residues. The germline gives CDR1 SGHRS, CDR2 YFSETQ. CDR3 residues: CASSDHGTGDEKLFF. In DNA form, the CDR3 reads TGCGCCAGCAGCGACCACGGGACAGGGGATGAAAAACTGTTTTTT. The variable domain in full, with the rest retrieved from reference TRBV5-1 and TRBJ1-4, is KAGVTQTPRYLIKTRGQQVTLSCSPISGHRSVSWYQQTPGQGLQFLFEYFSETQRNKGNFPGRFSGRQFSNSRSEMNVSTLELGDSALYLCASSDHGTGDEKLFFGSGTQLSVL.

The chain joins TRBV19 to TRBJ1-2; D remains ambiguous. Germline V gene sequence: CDR1 LNHDA, CDR2 SQIVND (reference sequence). The length of the CDR3 is 11 residues. V was pared by 7 bases and J by 13 bases, with 16 bases between. The CDR3 coding sequence is TGTGCCAGTATAGTAGGGAGCCTTATCACCTTC. This gives the protein CASIVGSLITF.

This clonotype was seen more than once but under ten times. The chain joins TRBV5-1 to TRBJ2-3; tentative D call: TRBD2 (5 bases). CDR3 length: 14 residues. Germline lookup yields CDR1 SGHRS and CDR2 YFSETQ. V lost 3 bases and J lost 4, with 12 bases in between. The CDR3: CASSWGPAADTQYF. The CDR3 DNA reads as TGCGCCAGCAGCTGGGGTCCAGCGGCAGATACGCAGTATTTT.

This clonotype was picked up a small number of times. The V gene is TRBV7-2, the J gene TRBJ2-1; unclear D gene. The J call may be wrong; the DNA end is better matched by TRBJ2-7. Germline V gives CDR1 SGHTA, CDR2 FQGNSA. This CDR3 has 15 residues. The CDR3 spells CASSPDLSSYNEQYF. DNA of the CDR3: TGTGCCAGCAGCCCAGACCTAAGCTCCTACAATGAGCAGTACTTC.

This clonotype turned up a few times. The rearrangement joins TRBV4-2 to TRBJ1-5, with D hard to call. Germline loops: CDR1 LGHNA, CDR2 YNFKEQ. V lost 1 base, J lost 4 bases, and 14 bases lay in between. CDR3 length equals 16 residues. The CDR3 DNA is TGTGCCAGCAGCCAAGCGGTTGGAGGGCCTAATCAGCCCCAGCATTTT. Encoded protein: CASSQAVGGPNQPQHF.

This rearrangement joins TRBV7-2 to TRBJ2-3; possibly TRBD1 for D (6 bases). CDR3 size: 14 residues. V was shortened by 5 bases and J by 5 bases, with 14 bases between the two germline ends. Germline lookup yields CDR1 SGHTA and CDR2 FQGNSA. The CDR3 protein is CASSANAQGDTQYF. DNA of the CDR3: TGTGCCAGCAGCGCCAACGCACAGGGAGATACGCAGTATTTT.

This chain links TRBV4-3 with TRBJ2-1; D is unclear. Per germline, CDR1 LGHNA and CDR2 YSLEER. V was clipped by 3 bases and J by 3 bases, with 6 bases between them. CDR3 length equals 13 residues. The CDR3 nucleotides read TGCGCCAGCAGCCAGTCGGGCTACAATGAGCAGTTCTTC. Protein product: CASSQSGYNEQFF.

The chain couples TRBV5-1 to TRBJ2-5; 9 bases fit TRBD2. The junction had 2 bases not matched to a gene; V was cut back by 2 bases and J by 0 bases. The CDR3 sequence is 15 residues long. Germline lookup yields CDR1 SGHRS and CDR2 YFSETQ. CDR3 coding DNA: TGCGCCAGCAGCTTTAGCGGGGGCAACCAAGAGACCCAGTACTTC. It yields the protein CASSFSGGNQETQYF.

This clonotype has a handful of counts. The V call is TRBV20-1, the J call TRBJ2-5; D assignment may be TRBD1 or TRBD2 (6 bases each). The CDR3 covers 12 residues. The V and J ends lost 6 bases and 7 bases respectively, with 15 bases between them. The germline V gene encodes CDR1 DFQATT and CDR2 SNEGSKA (reference sequence). The CDR3 loop is CSADGGQSTQYF. CDR3 coding DNA: TGCAGTGCCGATGGGGGGCAGTCGACCCAGTACTTC.

The chain is built from TRBV9 and TRBJ2-1, with D possibly called TRBD1 or TRBD2 (7 bases each). The germline V gene encodes CDR1 SGDLS and CDR2 YYNGEE. Trimming took off 3 bases at V and 13 bases at J, with 14 bases between the two ends. This CDR3 has 12 residues. The CDR3 DNA follows: TGTGCCAGCAGCGCGACAGGGAGGGTACAGTTCTTC. It codes for CASSATGRVQFF.

This chain connects TRBV9 to TRBJ2-1, with D unresolved. This CDR3 spans 12 amino acids. CDR1 SGDLS and CDR2 YYNGEE come from the germline V gene. Trimming took 4 bases from V and 10 from J, leaving 12 bases between them. CDR3 coding DNA: TGTGCCAGCAGCATCAAAAGTCGGGAGCAGTTCTTC. Translating it yields CASSIKSREQFF.

Regarding this clonotype: The junction departs from germline at one end; a sequencing error may be responsible. The chain has TRBV6-5 and TRBJ2-1, with D hard to call. Germline V gives CDR1 MNHEY, CDR2 SVGAGI. The CDR3 sequence is 14 residues long. CDR3 residues: CASSDSGSTYEQFF. CDR3 DNA sequence: TGTGCCAGCAGTGACTCTGGCAGCACCTACGAGCAGTTCTTC.

Here the CDR3 DNA reads TGTGCCAGCAGACGGAGGGTAGGCGAAGCTTTCTTT. It yields the protein CASRRRVGEAFF. The J gene is TRBJ1-1, the V gene TRBV27, with unresolved D. Trimming removed 6 bases from V and 8 bases from J, with 13 bases in between. This CDR3 contains 12 residues. Germline V CDR1 and CDR2: MNHEY, SMNVEV (reference sequence).

V and J are TRBV10-3 and TRBJ2-3; 7 nucleotides align to TRBD1. V was pared by 4 bases and J by 2 bases, with 3 bases of the junction left unmatched. This CDR3 is 14 amino acids long. Germline CDR1 ENHRY, CDR2 SYGVKD. The CDR3 nucleotides read TGTGCCATCAGTGGGGACAGCGACACAGATACGCAGTATTTT. Translation gives CAISGDSDTDTQYF.

To note about this clonotype: The junction differs from germline at one of its ends, possibly a read error. The DNA of the CDR3 is TGCGCCAGCAGCTTCTGGACTAGCGGGGGTACGAGCTCCTACAATGAGCAGTACTTC. This translates into CASSFWTSGGTSSYNEQYF. The chain has TRBV7-3 and TRBJ2-1, with 13 positions matching TRBD2. The closer fit of TRBJ2-7 to the DNA end suggests the J call may be wrong. Germline values: CDR1 SGHTA, CDR2 FQGTGA. The CDR3 totals 19 residues.

In its sample, this clonotype was seen many times. The V and J genes are TRBV29-1 and TRBJ2-4; tentatively, D is TRBD1 (8 bases). The CDR3 totals 12 residues. V dropped 7 bases and J dropped 7 bases, with 14 bases sitting between them. Germline CDR1 is SQVTM and CDR2 is ANQGSEA. In DNA form, the CDR3 reads TGCAGCGCCACAGGGGGGGAGAACATTCAGTACTTC. This gives the protein CSATGGENIQYF. Using reference TRBV29-1 and TRBJ2-4 for the parts outside the CDR3, the full variable domain is SAVISQKPSRDICQRGTSLTIQCQVDSQVTMMFWYRQQPGQSLTLIATANQGSEATYESGFVIDKFPISRPNLTFSTLTVSNMSPEDSSIYLCSATGGENIQYFGAGTRLSVL.

Ten or more counts support this clonotype. The chain combines TRBV5-1 with TRBJ2-3; TRBD1 might be the D (7 bases). CDR3 size: 15 residues. The V gene lost 0 bases and the J gene lost 6 bases, with 14 bases spanning the gap. Germline CDR1 and CDR2: SGHRS and YFSETQ. The CDR3 DNA sequence: TGCGCCAGCAGCTTGGGACAGGGAGGCCCGGATACGCAGTATTTT. As protein: CASSLGQGGPDTQYF.

The chain joins TRBV4-1 to TRBJ2-7, with unresolved D. The CDR3 sequence is 14 residues long. CDR1 and CDR2 (germline): MGHRA, YSYEKL. Between the trimmed V and J ends, which lost 6 bases and 0 bases, there was a span of 12 bases. The CDR3 region has the DNA TGCGCCAGCAGTAGACCGATGAACTCCTACGAGCAGTACTTC. It specifies CASSRPMNSYEQYF.

The V gene is TRBV7-9, the J gene TRBJ1-2; D is unresolved. The CDR3 length is 11 residues. CDR1 and CDR2 (germline): SEHNR, FQNEAQ (reference sequence). Trimming pared 8 bases from V and 0 bases from J, leaving 4 bases between. CDR3 sequence reads: CASGTNYGYTF. In DNA, the CDR3 is TGTGCCAGCGGGACTAACTATGGCTACACCTTC.

This clonotype was detected ten times or more. CDR3 sequence: CASSQEWGSGANVLTF. DNA for the CDR3: TGCGCCAGCAGCCAAGAATGGGGCTCTGGGGCCAACGTCCTGACTTTC. V is TRBV4-3 and J is TRBJ2-6; D remains unclear. This CDR3 is built from 16 residues. V was pared by 0 bases and J by 0 bases, with 6 bases between. Per germline, CDR1 LGHNA and CDR2 YSLEER.

In this sample, this clonotype turned up many times. This sequence joins TRBV14 and TRBJ2-7; TRBD1 might be the D (6 bases). Trimming shortened V by 4 bases and J by 2 bases, and 12 bases separated the two germline ends. This CDR3 region has 14 residues. CDR1 is SGHDN, CDR2 FVKESK, per germline. CDR3 amino acids: CASSPGQQTYEQYF. In DNA form, the CDR3 reads TGTGCCAGCAGCCCAGGACAGCAAACCTACGAGCAGTACTTC.

This chain links TRBV20-1 with TRBJ1-2, with a weak D call TRBD1 (6 bases). V dropped 8 bases and J dropped 5 bases, with 27 bases sitting between them. The CDR3 consists of 16 residues. Germline-derived CDR1 and CDR2 are DFQATT and SNEGSKA (reference sequence). CDR3 DNA sequence: TGCAGTAGGGGTCTGGCGGGGGCGCCTGTGTCGTATGGCTACACCTTC. This encodes CSRGLAGAPVSYGYTF.